Following are 3 T cell receptor beta chains from one sample sequenced in a study of cytomegalovirus exposure and HLA in healthy donors. Researchers ran the PCR with 60 Vbeta and 13 Jbeta primers. TCRdb keeps only in-frame clones here, not all; method: immunoSEQ multiplex PCR. Among 75,000 to 100,000 clones listed, 74% were seen once. Sequencing input: PBMCs. The origin of the receptors is a male donor in good health and CMV-seronegative.

This sequence joins TRBV10-3 and TRBJ1-1, with D hard to call. The germline V gene has CDR1 ENHRY and CDR2 SYGVKD. The CDR3 length is 15 residues. The V end lost 0 bases, the J end lost 1 base, and 9 bases lay between the germline ends. CDR3 nucleotides: TGTGCCATCAGTGAGTCGATTCTGCGGAACACTGAAGCTTTCTTT. Translation: CAISESILRNTEAFF.

The chain has TRBV11-3 and TRBJ2-3; maybe TRBD2 (5 bases). CDR3 length: 15 amino acids. Germline V gives CDR1 SGHNT, CDR2 YENEEA. Trimming took off 4 bases at V and 2 bases at J, with 13 bases between the two ends. The CDR3 coding sequence is TGTGCCAGCAGCTCCACTAGGTTGAACACAGATACGCAGTATTTT. Protein product: CASSSTRLNTDTQYF. The whole variable domain, remainder taken from reference TRBV11-3 and TRBJ2-3, is EAGVVQSPRYKIIEKKQPVAFWCNPISGHNTLYWYLQNLGQGPELLIRYENEEAVDDSQLPKDRFSAERLKGVDSTLKIQPAELGDSAVYLCASSSTRLNTDTQYFGPGTRLTVL.

This clone came up a few times. This chain links TRBV5-1 with TRBJ1-1; D ambiguous. V lost 4 bases and J 0 bases, leaving 4 bases between the germline ends. The CDR3 is made up of 12 amino acids. Germline V CDR1 and CDR2: SGHRS, YFSETQ. CDR3 in DNA: TGCGCCAGCAGCGAGTTGAACACTGAAGCTTTCTTT. It translates to CASSELNTEAFF.